The entry below gives a single T cell receptor (beta chain) sequence along with its context. Antigen: not known. Sequencing was performed with immunoSEQ multiplex PCR; in TCRdb, only in-frame clones are kept and a portion is missing. The sample holds 80,000 to 100,000 clones, approximately 83% seen once. The record originates from a study of T cell responses to AZD1222 COVID-19 vaccine. Researchers grouped second doses given at about 4 or about 12 weeks into one pool. Whole-study results and caveats: Spike-specific TCR breadth and depth were elevated following two AZD1222 doses. At study baseline, merely about 6 AZD1222 recipients were seropositive. Spike-wide coverage was observed for vaccine-associated CD4 TCRs, with dominant responses at 160-218 and 743-854.

This TCR derives from an adult who received the AZD1222 COVID-19 vaccine. The sequencing used peripheral blood, collected 28 days after the second AZD1222 dose.

CDR3 DNA sequence: TGTGCCAGCTTAACAGGGTCTCGTGGCTACACCTTC. Residues: CASLTGSRGYTF. The V gene is TRBV28, the J gene TRBJ1-2, with TRBD1 as a possible D gene (6 bases). Germline CDR1 is MDHEN and CDR2 is SYDVKM. The CDR3 contains 12 residues. V shed 8 bases and J shed 7 bases, with 14 bases lying between them.